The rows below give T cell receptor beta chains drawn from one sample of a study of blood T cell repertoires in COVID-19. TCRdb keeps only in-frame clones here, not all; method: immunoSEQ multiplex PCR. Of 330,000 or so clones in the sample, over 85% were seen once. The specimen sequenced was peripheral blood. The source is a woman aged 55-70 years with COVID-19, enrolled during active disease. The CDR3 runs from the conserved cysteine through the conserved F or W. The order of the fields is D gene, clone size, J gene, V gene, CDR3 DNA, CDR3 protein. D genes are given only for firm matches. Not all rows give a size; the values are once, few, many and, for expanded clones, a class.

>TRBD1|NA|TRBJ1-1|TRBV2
TGTGCCAGCAGCACGGGACAGATGAACACTGAAGCTTTCTTT
CASSTGQMNTEAFF
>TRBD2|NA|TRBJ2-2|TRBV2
TGTGCCAGCATTCGAAGGCTAGCGGAGACGAACACCGGGGAGCTGTTTTTT
CASIRRLAETNTGELFF
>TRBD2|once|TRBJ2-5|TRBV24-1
TGTGCCACCAGTGATCCTAGGCGGGGGGAAGAGACCCAGTACTTC
CATSDPRRGEETQYF
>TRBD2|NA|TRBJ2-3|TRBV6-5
TGTGCCCCCGCGCGGGGGGCCGCAGATACGCAGTATTTT
CAPARGAADTQYF
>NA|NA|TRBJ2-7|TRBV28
TGTGCCAGCAGTTTTTACCCGGGGAGCGAGCAGTACTTC
CASSFYPGSEQYF
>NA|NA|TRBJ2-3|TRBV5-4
TGTGCCAGCAGCTTTTACAGGGACACAGATACGCAGTATTTT
CASSFYRDTDTQYF
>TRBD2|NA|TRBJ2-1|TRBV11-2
TGTGCCAGCAGCTTGAGTCCGGGGACTAGCGGGGGGCGGTTCTTGGAGCAGTTCTTC
CASSLSPGTSGGRFLEQFF
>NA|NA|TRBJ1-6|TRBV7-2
TGTGCCAGCAGCGACAGGAGCTCCTATAATTCACCCCTCCACTTT
CASSDRSSYNSPLHF
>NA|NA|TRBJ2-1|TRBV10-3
TGTGCCATCAGTGAACAGAGCAATGAGCAGTTCTTC
CAISEQSNEQFF
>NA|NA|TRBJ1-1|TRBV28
TGTGCCAGCAGTTTAAGCAGGGTCGGTTATACTGAAGCTTTCTTT
CASSLSRVGYTEAFF
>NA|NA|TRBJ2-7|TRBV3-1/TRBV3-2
TGTGCCAGCAGCCAGACAGGTGGAGAGCAGTACTTC
CASSQTGGEQYF
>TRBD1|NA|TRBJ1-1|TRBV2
TGTGCCAGCAGCCAGGGGGCGCCTCGCAGAACTGAAGCTTTCTTT
CASSQGAPRRTEAFF
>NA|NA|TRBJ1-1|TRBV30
TGTGCCTGGAGTACAGGACTGAACACTGAAGCTTTCTTT
CAWSTGLNTEAFF
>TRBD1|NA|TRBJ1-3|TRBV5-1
TGCGCCAGCAGCTTGGACGGACAGGGAGGGGTGAACACCATATATTTT
CASSLDGQGGVNTIYF
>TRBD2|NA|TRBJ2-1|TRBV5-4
TGTGCCAGCAGCGTCCGGACTAGCGGGGGGGCCGGGCAGTTCTTC
CASSVRTSGGAGQFF
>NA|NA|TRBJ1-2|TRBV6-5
TGTGCCAGCAGTTCAGGTCTCAGGGGTGGCTACACCTTC
CASSSGLRGGYTF
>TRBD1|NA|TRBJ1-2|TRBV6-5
TGTGCCAGCAGTTACGAGGGGGCCTATGGCTACACCTTC
CASSYEGAYGYTF
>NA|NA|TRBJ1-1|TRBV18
TGTGCCAGCTCACCACTTTCCGGGGTGGAGGCCACTGAAGCTTTCTTT
CASSPLSGVEATEAFF
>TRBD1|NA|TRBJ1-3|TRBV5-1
TGCGCCAGCAGCAGTAGGACAGGGCAAGCTGGAAACACCATATATTTT
CASSSRTGQAGNTIYF
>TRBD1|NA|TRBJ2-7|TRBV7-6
TGTGCCAGCAGCGCCGGGACAGGGGTTCGGGGAGACGAGCAGTACTTC
CASSAGTGVRGDEQYF
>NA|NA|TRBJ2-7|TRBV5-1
TGCGCCAGCAGTTACTCACCTAGGACAGAATCCTACGAGCAGTACTTC
CASSYSPRTESYEQYF
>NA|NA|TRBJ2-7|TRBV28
TGTGCCAGCAGTCTAGGCCTCTCCTACGAGCAGTACTTC
CASSLGLSYEQYF
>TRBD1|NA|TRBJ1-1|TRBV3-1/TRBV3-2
TGTGTCAGCAGCCACACAGGGGGCACTGAAGCTTTCTTT
CVSSHTGGTEAFF
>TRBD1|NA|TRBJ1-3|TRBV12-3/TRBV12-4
TGTGCCAGCAGTGACAGGGGAGGGAACACCATATATTTT
CASSDRGGNTIYF
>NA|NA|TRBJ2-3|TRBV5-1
TGCGCCAGCAGCTTGGAGCAGGGTACCACAGATACGCAGTATTTT
CASSLEQGTTDTQYF
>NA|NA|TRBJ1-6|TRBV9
TGTGCCAGCAGCGTAGATGGGGCTCGAAATTCACCCCTCCACTTT
CASSVDGARNSPLHF
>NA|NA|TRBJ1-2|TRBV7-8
TGTGCCAGCAGCTCGAATACAGGGAACTATGGCTACACCTTC
CASSSNTGNYGYTF
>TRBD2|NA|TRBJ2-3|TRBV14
TGTGCCAGCAGCCAAGATCCTAGCGGGGGGTGGACAGATACGCAGTATTTT
CASSQDPSGGWTDTQYF
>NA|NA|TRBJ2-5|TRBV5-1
TGCGCCAGCAGCCTCGGACTGGGCGGGGAGACCCAGTACTTC
CASSLGLGGETQYF
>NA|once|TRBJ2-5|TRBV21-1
TGTGCCAGCAGCAAAGAACCGGGACAGACGAGGGAGACCCAGTACTTC
CASSKEPGQTRETQYF